These 7 T cell receptor beta chains came from one sample sequenced in a study of CD8 T cells in Susac syndrome. RNA in amounts of roughly 0.45 to 1 ug was reverse transcribed with random hexamers. TCRdb independently ran MiXCR on the immunoSEQ multiplex PCR reads; one entry per CDR3 protein. Of approximately 280,000 distinct CDR3 sequences listed, roughly 81% are singletons. The sample was CD8+ T cells from PBMCs. The source of these receptors is a human donor with multiple sclerosis.

The V gene is TRBV12-5, the J gene TRBJ1-2, with D maybe TRBD1 (6 bases). Germline V gives CDR1 LGHNT, CDR2 FRNRAP. With 3 bases removed from V and 3 bases from J, the gap between germline ends came to 11 bases. This CDR3 comprises 14 residues. DNA for the CDR3: TGTGCTAGTGGTTTCACGGGGGCCTACTATGGCTACACCTTC. Translation gives CASGFTGAYYGYTF.

This chain links TRBV6-6 with TRBJ2-7, with D tentatively TRBD2 (5 bases). CDR1 is MNHNY and CDR2 is SVGAGI in the germline V gene (reference sequence). V lost 7 bases and J 2 bases, leaving 15 bases between the germline ends. CDR3 length: 14 residues. The CDR3 sequence: CASTFSGRAYEQYF. The CDR3 nucleotides are TGTGCCAGCACCTTCAGCGGACGGGCCTACGAGCAGTACTTC.

V is TRBV27 and J is TRBJ2-1, with 11 bases aligning to TRBD2. Germline trimming cut 2 bases from V and 14 bases from J; bases unmatched to any gene: 8. CDR3 length equals 14 residues. Per the germline V gene, CDR1 is MNHEY and CDR2 is SMNVEV (reference sequence). The CDR3 coding sequence is TGTGCCAGCAGTTTACTCCTAGCGGGAGGCCGTGAGTTCTTC. Translated, it gives CASSLLLAGGREFF.

The chain joins TRBV28 to TRBJ2-5; TRBD1 matches 8 bases. Germline V gives CDR1 MDHEN, CDR2 SYDVKM. The CDR3 loop spans 16 amino acids. Trimming removed 7 bases from V and 4 bases from J; junction bases left unmatched: 14. The CDR3 region is CASIFPGGRVGETQYF. The CDR3 DNA is TGTGCCAGCATCTTCCCAGGGGGCAGGGTTGGAGAGACCCAGTACTTC.

In its sample, this clonotype was seen once. The genes are TRBV4-1 and TRBJ2-1; 12 bases match TRBD2. J was trimmed by 8 bases and V by 5 bases; bases with no gene match: 10. Germline lookup yields CDR1 MGHRA and CDR2 YSYEKL. CDR3 size: 16 residues. CDR3 residues: CASSVTSGRRYDEQFF. In DNA, the CDR3 is TGCGCCAGCAGCGTAACTAGCGGGAGGCGATACGATGAGCAGTTCTTC.

The chain couples TRBV2 to TRBJ1-1, with D unresolved. Germline lookup yields CDR1 SNHLY and CDR2 FYNNEI. Trimming stripped 6 bases from V and 9 bases from J, with 8 bases between. This CDR3 is built from 10 residues. The CDR3 loop reads CASRATKAFF. CDR3 nucleotide sequence: TGTGCCAGCAGAGCTACCAAAGCTTTCTTT.

The chain links TRBV6-4 to TRBJ2-3; 8 nucleotides agree with TRBD2. Per germline, CDR1 MRHNA and CDR2 SNTAGT. V dropped 6 bases and J dropped 2; count of bases not matched to a gene: 7. The CDR3 sequence is 15 residues long. In nucleotides, the CDR3 is TGTGCCAGCAGCAGAACTAGCGGAACCACAGATACGCAGTATTTT. Translated: CASSRTSGTTDTQYF.